One and the same sample provided the 10 T cell receptor beta chains below, sequenced in a study of control samples from healthy donors and cancer patients. Sequencing used immunoSEQ multiplex PCR; TCRdb keeps in-frame clones, though not all of them. The sample lists about 410,000 clones; over 75% were seen once. The specimen sequenced was PBMCs. The receptors shown here come from a man in his forties with head and neck cancer.

The chain employs TRBV11-2 and TRBJ1-2, with D tentatively TRBD1 (6 bases). CDR3 size: 13 residues. Trimming took 5 bases from V and 4 from J, leaving 11 bases between them. The germline V gene encodes CDR1 SGHAT and CDR2 FQNNGV. The CDR3 DNA sequence: TGTGCCAGCAGCCTTGGACAGATCTATGGCTACACCTTC. This sequence encodes CASSLGQIYGYTF.

This chain joins TRBV7-3 and TRBJ2-3, with 12 nucleotides matching TRBD2. The length of the CDR3 is 16 residues. Germline V gene sequence: CDR1 SGHTA, CDR2 FQGTGA. J lost 5 bases, V lost 5 bases, and 8 bases had no gene match. CDR3 bases: TGTGCCAGCAGCCTTCCTAGCGGGGGGGCCTTAGATACGCAGTATTTT. This gives the protein CASSLPSGGALDTQYF.

This clone showed up just once. This chain joins TRBV10-3 and TRBJ1-2; weak D call: TRBD1 (5 bases). Trimming shortened V by 6 bases and J by 7 bases, and 6 bases separated the two germline ends. Germline CDR1 reads ENHRY; CDR2 reads SYGVKD. The CDR3 loop spans 10 amino acids. The CDR3 loop is CAIRGVGYTF. The CDR3 DNA sequence: TGTGCCATCAGGGGGGTTGGCTACACCTTC.

The chain recombines TRBV12-3 or TRBV12-4 with TRBJ1-6; D is ambiguous. The CDR3 runs to 13 residues. Trimming removed 1 base at V and 10 bases at J, with 8 bases between. CDR3 bases: TGTGCCAGCAGTTTAGGACAAGAGTCACCCCTCCACTTT. The encoded protein is CASSLGQESPLHF.

V is TRBV4-1 and J is TRBJ2-7; D call uncertain. There are 14 residues in the CDR3. With 1 base removed from V and 3 bases from J, the gap between germline ends came to 10 bases. Germline V lookup: CDR1 MGHRA, CDR2 YSYEKL. CDR3 amino acids: CASSQVGANYEQYF. The CDR3 nucleotides are TGCGCCAGCAGCCAAGTCGGCGCTAACTACGAGCAGTACTTC.

The chain links TRBV6-5 to TRBJ1-2; 11 nucleotides align to TRBD1. The V segment lost 7 bases and the J segment 4 bases; nucleotides outside the gene matches: 5. The CDR3 is 14 residues long. Germline V gene sequence: CDR1 MNHEY, CDR2 SVGAGI. The CDR3 sequence is CASIGTGGIYGYTF. As DNA, the CDR3 is TGTGCCAGCATCGGGACAGGGGGAATCTATGGCTACACCTTC.

The rearrangement links TRBV5-1 to TRBJ2-2; 7 positions match TRBD1. The CDR3 covers 15 residues. The germline CDR1 and CDR2 sequences are SGHRS and YFSETQ. The ends lost 3 bases at V and 1 base at J; junction bases unmatched: 3. The CDR3 protein is CASSSGTENTGELFF. The CDR3 DNA reads TGCGCCAGCAGCTCCGGGACAGAGAACACCGGGGAGCTGTTTTTT.

The genes are TRBV6-2 or TRBV6-3 and TRBJ1-4; TRBD1 agrees at 8 bases. Germline-derived CDR1 and CDR2 are MNHEY and SVGEGT. V trimming: 0 bases; J trimming: 8 bases; junction bases outside the gene matches: 5. This CDR3 is built from 15 residues. The DNA of the CDR3 is TGTGCCAGCAGTTACTCGACAGGGGAAGGGGAAAAACTGTTTTTT. It translates to CASSYSTGEGEKLFF.

The V gene is TRBV14, the J gene TRBJ2-7; D may be TRBD1 (5 bases). CDR3 size: 16 residues. Germline values: CDR1 SGHDN, CDR2 FVKESK. Trimming cost V 0 bases and J 5 bases, with 17 bases left between them. CDR3 DNA: TGTGCCAGCAGCCAAGAGTTGGGGCAGGGTAAGGACGAGCAGTACTTC. Protein sequence: CASSQELGQGKDEQYF.

This clone was picked up a small number of times. The chain links TRBV7-8 to TRBJ1-2; 7 positions match TRBD1. Germline lookup yields CDR1 SGHVS and CDR2 FQNEAQ. The length of the CDR3 is 17 residues. With 3 bases clipped from V and 1 base from J, the junction kept 11 bases outside the gene matches. CDR3 sequence reads: CASSFRPPRDSNYGYTF. As DNA, the CDR3 is TGTGCCAGCAGCTTTAGGCCCCCGCGGGACAGTAACTATGGCTACACCTTC.